A selection of T cell receptor beta chains follows, all from one sample in a study of blood T cell repertoires in COVID-19. Generated by immunoSEQ multiplex PCR, the TCRdb table keeps only in-frame clones and is missing some. Among tens of thousands of clones listed, approximately 81% were seen once. The specimen was peripheral blood. These receptors were taken from a man in his forties or fifties with acute or convalescent COVID-19. Each CDR3 is given with its conserved first and last residue. The order of the fields is CDR3 length, J gene, V gene, clone size, D gene, CDR3 DNA, CDR3 protein. D genes are given only for firm matches. Where a row states a size, it is once, few, many or the class of an expanded clone; other rows omit it.

>15|TRBJ2-1|TRBV9|.|TRBD1
TGTGCCAGCAGCGTCAGGACAGGTATCCACAATGAGCAGTTCTTC
CASSVRTGIHNEQFF
>14|TRBJ2-7|TRBV5-1|.|.
TGCGCCAGCAGCTTGGGACATACGTCCTACGAGCAGTACTTC
CASSLGHTSYEQYF
>15|TRBJ2-7|TRBV5-4|.|TRBD2
TGTGCCAGCAGCGTTGGTCGCGGGGGAGATTACGAGCAGTACTTC
CASSVGRGGDYEQYF
>14|TRBJ1-2|TRBV5-5|.|TRBD1
TGTGCCAGCAGCATGGGACAGTCTAACTATGGCTACACCTTC
CASSMGQSNYGYTF
>15|TRBJ1-6|TRBV11-2|.|.
TGTGCCAGCAGCTTAGATACAGGTCCTAATTCACCCCTCCACTTT
CASSLDTGPNSPLHF
>15|TRBJ1-6|TRBV9|.|.
TGTGCCAGCAGCGTAAAGGGGGACCTATGGGACGACTGCCACTTT
CASSVKGDLWDDCHF
>15|TRBJ2-7|TRBV5-1|.|TRBD2
TGCGCCAGCAGCTTAGCAGCGGGGGGGACCTACGAGCAGTACTTC
CASSLAAGGTYEQYF
>13|TRBJ2-1|TRBV5-6|.|TRBD1
TGTGCCAGCGACAGGGGGCAAGGGGATGAGCAGTTCTTC
CASDRGQGDEQFF
>14|TRBJ1-4|TRBV19|.|.
TGTGCCAGTAGAGTCGGGGGTACGGGAGAAAAACTGTTTTTT
CASRVGGTGEKLFF
>14|TRBJ1-4|TRBV10-3|.|.
TGTGCCATCAGTGACGGGGTCGATAATGAAAAACTGTTTTTT
CAISDGVDNEKLFF
>15|TRBJ1-5|TRBV6-5|.|TRBD1
TGTGCCAGCAGGACCGACAGGGGAGTTAATCAGCCCCAGCATTTT
CASRTDRGVNQPQHF
>12|TRBJ2-1|TRBV2|.|TRBD1
TGTGCCAGCGGGACAGGGTACGATGAGCAGTTCTTC
CASGTGYDEQFF
>14|TRBJ2-6|TRBV29-1|.|.
TGCAGCGTTCAGGGGCCTTCTGGGGCCAACGTCCTGACTTTC
CSVQGPSGANVLTF
>12|TRBJ2-3|TRBV20-1|.|.
TGCAGTGCTAGTCCGGGTGCAGATACGCAGTATTTT
CSASPGADTQYF
>14|TRBJ1-5|TRBV5-1|few|TRBD1
TGCGCCAGCAGCTTGGGGACAGGGGACCAGCCCCAGCATTTT
CASSLGTGDQPQHF
>14|TRBJ2-7|TRBV27|.|TRBD1
TGTGCCAGCAGTTTAGGGGACAGGGGTTACGAGCAGTACTTC
CASSLGDRGYEQYF
>12|TRBJ2-7|TRBV5-8|.|.
TGTGCCAGCCTTGCGGACAACTACGAGCAGTACTTC
CASLADNYEQYF
>15|TRBJ2-7|TRBV19|.|TRBD2
TGTGCCAGTAGAACTGGACTAGCGGGATCTTACGAGCAGTACTTC
CASRTGLAGSYEQYF
>15|TRBJ1-1|TRBV19|once|.
TGTGCCAGTAGTATGTGGGGGGAATCGAACACTGAAGCTTTCTTT
CASSMWGESNTEAFF
>15|TRBJ2-1|TRBV18|.|TRBD1
TGTGCCAGCTCACCCCTTGGGACAGGGAACAATGAGCAGTTCTTC
CASSPLGTGNNEQFF
>16|TRBJ2-2|TRBV3-1/TRBV3-2|once|TRBD2
TGTGCCAGCAGCGCACTAGCGGGAGGGACAGGAGGGGAGCTGTTTTTT
CASSALAGGTGGELFF
>16|TRBJ2-5|TRBV13|.|TRBD2
TGTGCCAGCAGCTTAGCCGCTAGCGGGAGTGTGGAGACCCAGTACTTC
CASSLAASGSVETQYF
>14|TRBJ2-7|TRBV3-1/TRBV3-2|.|TRBD1
TGTGCCAGCAGCCTGGGACAGGGGGCCTACGAGCAGTACTTC
CASSLGQGAYEQYF
>15|TRBJ1-5|TRBV6-2/TRBV6-3|.|TRBD1
TGTGCCAGCAGTGCCCCAGGGGGTGGCAATCAGCCCCAGCATTTT
CASSAPGGGNQPQHF
>18|TRBJ1-1|TRBV5-4|.|TRBD1
TGTGCCAGCAGGTACTACAGGGGGCGCTCCTACATGAACACTGAAGCTTTCTTT
CASRYYRGRSYMNTEAFF
>13|TRBJ1-5|TRBV9|.|.
TGTGCCAGCAGCGGCGGCTCCAGTCAGCCCCAGCATTTT
CASSGGSSQPQHF
>16|TRBJ2-2|TRBV11-2|.|TRBD2
TGTGCCAGCAGCTCGACTAGCGGGGGGGCTAGCGGGGAGCTGTTTTTT
CASSSTSGGASGELFF
>15|TRBJ2-5|TRBV28|.|TRBD2
TGTGCCAGCAGTACCACTAGCGGAGTTAAAGAGACCCAGTACTTC
CASSTTSGVKETQYF
>17|TRBJ1-6|TRBV28|.|.
TGTGCCAGCAGTTTATTGGGAGTTACCAGCATCGGTTCACCCCTCCACTTT
CASSLLGVTSIGSPLHF
>16|TRBJ2-4|TRBV11-2|.|.
TGTGCCAGCAGCCTAAGGGGCTCAGGTACCAAAAACATTCAGTACTTC
CASSLRGSGTKNIQYF
>15|TRBJ2-1|TRBV21-1|few|.
TGTGCCAGCAGCACCGCGACAGGGGACAACAATGAGCAGTTCTTC
CASSTATGDNNEQFF
>15|TRBJ2-7|TRBV27|once|TRBD1
TGTGCCAGCAGTTTATTGCCAGGGGGTCTCAACGAGCAGTACTTC
CASSLLPGGLNEQYF
>12|TRBJ2-1|TRBV7-3|.|TRBD1
TGTGCCAGCAGCCGACAGGGCCGTGAGCAGTTCTTC
CASSRQGREQFF
>15|TRBJ2-5|TRBV7-7|.|TRBD2
TGTGCCAGCAGCCCCGCTAGCGGCCGTCAAGAGACCCAGTACTTC
CASSPASGRQETQYF
>14|TRBJ2-1|TRBV5-1|.|TRBD2
TGCGCCAGCAGCTTGGGACTAGCGGGAGTTGAGCAGTTCTTC
CASSLGLAGVEQFF
>15|TRBJ2-7|TRBV19|.|TRBD1
TGTGCCAGTAGTATCTCGGGACAGGGGGCGTACGAGCAGTACTTC
CASSISGQGAYEQYF
>14|TRBJ1-2|TRBV5-1|few|.
TGCGCCAGCAGCTTGGGGGCCGGGGACTATGGCTACACCTTC
CASSLGAGDYGYTF
>15|TRBJ1-5|TRBV15|.|.
TGTGCCACCAGCAGAGATACCGGGGGCAATCAGCCCCAGCATTTT
CATSRDTGGNQPQHF
>15|TRBJ2-1|TRBV7-9|.|.
TGTGCCAGCAGCTTAAAGAGGGTCGGACGGGATGAGCAGTTCTTC
CASSLKRVGRDEQFF
>15|TRBJ2-2|TRBV27|.|.
TGTGCCAGCAGTGTGGGACTTTTGAACACCGGGGAGCTGTTTTTT
CASSVGLLNTGELFF
>15|TRBJ2-2|TRBV28|.|TRBD1
TGTGCCAGCAGGCCCGGGACAGGGGGCCTCGGGGAGCTGTTTTTT
CASRPGTGGLGELFF
>13|TRBJ1-1|TRBV20-1|.|.
TGCAGTGCTAGTACCGGGGATCGCGGTGAAGCTTTCTTT
CSASTGDRGEAFF
>15|TRBJ2-3|TRBV7-8|.|TRBD2
TGTGCCAGCAGCTTAGAGGGTAGCGGGGGCAGTACGCAGTATTTT
CASSLEGSGGSTQYF
>13|TRBJ1-4|TRBV25-1|.|.
TGTGCCAGCAGTGACTTTACTAATGAAAAACTGTTTTTT
CASSDFTNEKLFF
>14|TRBJ2-7|TRBV11-2|.|TRBD1
TGTGCCAGCAGCCCGGACAGGGCTCACTACGAGCAGTACTTC
CASSPDRAHYEQYF
>13|TRBJ1-1|TRBV28|once|TRBD1
TGTGCCAGCAGCCCCGGGACAGGGACTGAAGCTTTCTTT
CASSPGTGTEAFF
>17|TRBJ1-1|TRBV19|.|.
TGTGCCAGTAGTATAGACCGACCGGGACAAGAGAATACTGAAGCTTTCTTT
CASSIDRPGQENTEAFF
>13|TRBJ1-4|TRBV5-1|.|TRBD1
TGCGCCAGCAGCTGGACAGGGCATGAAAAACTGTTTTTT
CASSWTGHEKLFF
>15|TRBJ2-3|TRBV5-1|.|TRBD1
TGCGCCAGCAGCTTGGGACAGGGGGCCACAGATACGCAGTATTTT
CASSLGQGATDTQYF
>15|TRBJ1-4|TRBV4-1|.|TRBD1
TGCGCCAGCAGCCAGGCCGGGACAGCTAATGAAAAACTGTTTTTT
CASSQAGTANEKLFF
>15|TRBJ2-3|TRBV2|.|TRBD1
TGTGCCAGCCTATTCGAGGGCAGGGGGCCGGATACGCAGTATTTT
CASLFEGRGPDTQYF
>15|TRBJ1-6|TRBV10-1|.|.
TGCGCCAGCAGTGAGAGTCCAGGGCTCAATTCACCCCTCCACTTT
CASSESPGLNSPLHF
>18|TRBJ2-3|TRBV9|once|TRBD2
TGTGCCAGCAGCATATCCGTCACAACTAGCGGGGGCACAGATACGCAGTATTTT
CASSISVTTSGGTDTQYF
>16|TRBJ2-2|TRBV18|.|TRBD1
TGTGCCAGCTCGCCTCGGGGACAGAAGAACACCGGGGAGCTGTTTTTT
CASSPRGQKNTGELFF